The clone carrying this T cell receptor (beta chain) was counted only a few times. This CDR3 is 13 amino acids long. CDR1 is MNHNY and CDR2 is SVGAGI in the germline V gene (reference sequence). V dropped 8 bases and J dropped 3 bases, with 12 bases sitting between them. The data were obtained in a study of spatial heterogeneity in lung cancer. As for time point: blood at routine non-recurrence follow-up after resection. Whole RNA came from tumor, nontumor lung or frozen PBMC and was sequenced without being sorted. TCR cDNA molecules each carried a unique molecular identifier. TCRdb ran MiXCR on the 5' RACE reads and lists one entry per CDR3 protein. The profile shows around 27,000 distinct CDR3 sequences, around 5.9% of them singletons.

The V and J genes are TRBV6-6 and TRBJ2-3; D remains ambiguous. This material consisted of PBMCs, taken at follow-up. This receptor was taken from a male donor with early-stage non-small cell lung cancer. CDR3 nucleotides: TGTGCCAGCGAAAGGGTAGGAACAGATACGCAGTATTTT. It codes for CASERVGTDTQYF.